The T cell receptor beta chain described here comes from a study of T-cell reconstitution after alpha-beta-depleted transplantation in children. Study observations and caveats: Among T cells one year after transplant, newly produced cells accounted for most counts and diversity. There were reportedly several hundred expanded graft clones from which alpha-beta T cells came about two months after transplant. Some patients showed high day-60 TCRbeta diversity, which derived from surviving recipient T cells and thymic progenitors.

The V gene end was trimmed by 6 bases and the J gene end by 7 bases; junction bases not matched to a gene: 15. Germline V gene sequence: CDR1 DFQATT, CDR2 SNEGSKA (reference sequence). This CDR3 comprises 17 residues. Regarding this clonotype: Its specificity is not known.

Unique molecular identifiers were built into the TCRbeta library. TCRdb recomputed calls from the PCR reads with MiXCR, one row per CDR3 protein. The sample has 500,000 to 750,000 distinct CDR3 sequences; over 10% are singletons. The source of this sequence is a male patient between 10 and 17 years old who had a stem cell transplant for acute myeloid leukemia, so the T cells may come from the graft donor. Specimen: PBMCs, mostly from graft donor cells, collected 360 days after TCRalphabeta/CD19-depleted stem cell transplant. The chain carries TRBV20-1 and TRBJ2-7; 16 positions agree with TRBD2. CDR3: CSAKILGLAGGPGEQYF. CDR3 DNA sequence: TGCAGTGCCAAGATCCTGGGACTAGCGGGAGGGCCGGGAGAGCAGTACTTC.